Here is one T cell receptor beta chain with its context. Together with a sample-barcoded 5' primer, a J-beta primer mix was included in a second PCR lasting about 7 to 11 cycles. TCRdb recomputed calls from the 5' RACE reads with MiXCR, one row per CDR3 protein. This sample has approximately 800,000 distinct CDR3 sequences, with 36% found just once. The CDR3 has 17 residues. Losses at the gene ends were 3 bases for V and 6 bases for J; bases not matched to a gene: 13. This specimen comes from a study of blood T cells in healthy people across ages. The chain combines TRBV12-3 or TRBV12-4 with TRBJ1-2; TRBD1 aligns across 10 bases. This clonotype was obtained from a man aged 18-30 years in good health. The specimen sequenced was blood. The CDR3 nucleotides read TGTGCCAGCAGTTTTATCGGGACAGGGGCTTCAGGCGATGGCTACACCTTC. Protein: CASSFIGTGASGDGYTF.